This is a list of T cell receptor beta chains from one sample in a study of blood T cell repertoires in COVID-19. The repertoire was sequenced with immunoSEQ multiplex PCR; TCRdb's copy has only in-frame clones and lacks some. The table has about 220,000 clones, about 79% seen once. Sequencing input: PBMCs or T cells enriched from blood (not recorded which). The receptors were gathered from a woman aged 40 to 50 with acute COVID-19. Both conserved end residues are trimmed from each CDR3. Each record gives: J gene, V gene, CDR3 protein.

J: TRBJ1-5
V: TRBV19
CDR3: ASTDRIRGNQPQH

J: TRBJ2-7
V: TRBV5-1
CDR3: ASSLGWTSSVAYEQY

J: TRBJ2-1
V: TRBV29-1
CDR3: SIHTGNIYNEQF

J: TRBJ1-1
V: TRBV29-1
CDR3: SVANRGGVTEAF

J: TRBJ1-2
V: TRBV9
CDR3: ASSAAGATNNYGYT

J: TRBJ2-4
V: TRBV10-3
CDR3: AISPGQGKNIQY

J: TRBJ2-5
V: TRBV9
CDR3: ASSEEQSQETQY

J: TRBJ2-1
V: TRBV4-3
CDR3: ASSQTSGGSNEQF

J: TRBJ2-7
V: TRBV2
CDR3: ASRPGDYEQY

J: TRBJ2-4
V: TRBV19
CDR3: ASSMLGEDSGLRNIQY

J: TRBJ2-2
V: TRBV7-8
CDR3: ASSLAQTGELF

J: TRBJ1-4
V: TRBV6-5
CDR3: ASSWDRGREKLF

J: TRBJ2-3
V: TRBV2
CDR3: ASREGADADTQY

J: TRBJ2-1
V: TRBV19
CDR3: ASSARLASSYNEQF

J: TRBJ2-4
V: TRBV5-1
CDR3: ASSRYGTGKNIQY

J: TRBJ1-1
V: TRBV9
CDR3: ASSFGPAGTEAF

J: TRBJ1-1
V: TRBV6-4
CDR3: ASSEGQGNTEAF

J: TRBJ1-6
V: TRBV7-9
CDR3: ASSRSNSPLH

J: TRBJ2-4
V: TRBV4-2
CDR3: ASSQGPVGIQY

J: TRBJ2-2
V: TRBV7-2
CDR3: ASSSHITLVQGELF

J: TRBJ1-5
V: TRBV6-1
CDR3: ASSEMRRDNQPQH

J: TRBJ2-2
V: TRBV10-1
CDR3: ASSDLKTGELF

J: TRBJ1-2
V: TRBV5-1
CDR3: ASSSTGGYGYT

J: TRBJ2-3
V: TRBV11-3
CDR3: ASSLSAGVSTDTQY

J: TRBJ1-5
V: TRBV28
CDR3: ASSNRGGSQPQH

J: TRBJ2-3
V: TRBV5-5
CDR3: ASSFSGAAASTDTQY

J: TRBJ2-7
V: TRBV28
CDR3: ASSLQGVLYEQY

J: TRBJ2-7
V: TRBV7-3
CDR3: ASSPTGVEQY

J: TRBJ2-2
V: TRBV2
CDR3: ASSVLDSTGELF

J: TRBJ2-3
V: TRBV5-1
CDR3: ASSIGQGVSTDTQY

J: TRBJ2-3
V: TRBV7-3
CDR3: ASSLGAGDTQY

J: TRBJ1-4
V: TRBV18
CDR3: ASSQTGAAEKLF

J: TRBJ2-2
V: TRBV5-4
CDR3: ASSRDRVDTGELF

J: TRBJ2-3
V: TRBV19
CDR3: ASSRGLVITDTQY

J: TRBJ1-3
V: TRBV7-2
CDR3: ASSLAGTGGTGNTIY

J: TRBJ1-1
V: TRBV15
CDR3: ATSRDPWGRRDTEAF

J: TRBJ2-3
V: TRBV18
CDR3: ASSSQRGGTDTQY

J: TRBJ1-4
V: TRBV5-1
CDR3: ASRPGQGATNEKLF

J: TRBJ2-1
V: TRBV5-4
CDR3: ASSPRGSGGAYNEQF

J: TRBJ2-4
V: TRBV7-9
CDR3: ASSQAGGAKNIQY

J: TRBJ2-3
V: TRBV28
CDR3: ATTRSGSRTDTQY

J: TRBJ2-2
V: TRBV7-9
CDR3: ASSSSVTTNTGELF